The present T cell receptor beta chain was sequenced within a study of Graves' ophthalmopathy and Graves' hyperthyroidism. Study-wide background: Peripheral blood was gathered at first diagnosis, ahead of any treatment whatsoever.

The CDR3 has 15 amino acids. J was trimmed by 0 bases and V by 6 bases; bases with no gene match: 7. The germline V gene encodes CDR1 SGHRS and CDR2 YFSETQ. Turning to this clonotype: Possible read error: a much larger clone is one base away.

Amplified material comprised TCR beta CDR3 regions derived from RNA transcripts. Amplification began with first-round RT-PCR using HTBI primers, then second-round multiplex PCR was performed. TCRdb called the multiplex PCR reads again in MiXCR, with one record for every CDR3 protein. The sample shows 500,000 to 700,000 distinct CDR3 sequences, around a fifth of them seen only once. Hyperthyroidism qualified as stable when ophthalmopathy did not develop within 18 months of follow-up. Enrolled hyperthyroidism patients had a new diagnosis, a duration under 2 months, and an age of 18 to 65. Other autoimmune diseases, uncontrolled infections, pregnancy or lactation excluded patients from enrollment.

The sample comprised peripheral blood. The receptor was isolated from a woman under 30 with stable Graves' hyperthyroidism. Some clones in this sample may be carry-over from other donors' samples. This chain links TRBV5-1 with TRBJ2-7, with 9 positions matching TRBD2. The CDR3 DNA sequence: TGCGCCAGCATCGGAAAGACTAGCGGCTCCTACGAGCAGTACTTC. Its translation: CASIGKTSGSYEQYF.